The sequence of this TCR beta chain was determined in a study of OX40 agonist ivuxolimab in advanced cancers. Study-level background: Ivuxolimab was a fully human IgG2 agonistic monoclonal antibody targeting the costimulatory receptor OX40 (CD134). Intravenous ivuxolimab was administered to patients every 2 weeks at six dose levels: 0.01, 0.1, 0.3, 1.5, 3 and 10 mg/kg. Among the roughly 50 dose-escalation patients, around 20 had hepatocellular carcinoma, roughly 15 melanoma, 9 renal cell carcinoma and 9 head and neck cancer. In the dose-escalation cohort, approximately 80% of patients were male, and the mean age was 60 years with a range of roughly 23 to 79. Prior anti-PD-1, anti-PD-L1 or anti-CTLA-4 therapy was permitted, and 40% of dose-escalation patients had received checkpoint inhibitors. Partial responses occurred in three dose-escalation patients, of whom one had hepatocellular carcinoma and two had cutaneous melanoma. The purpose of peripheral TCRbeta sequencing was to test whether ivuxolimab changed TCR sequence diversity and led to clonal T-cell expansion. The monotherapy dose-escalation portion (N of about 49 patients) of the phase I ivuxolimab trial is reported in the paper. Paper-wide results and their limitations: In partial responders in the 0.1-3.0 mg/kg groups, normalized peripheral clonal expansion was found to be among the lowest, especially among CD8+ T cells. Antigen specificity was not determined for the clonally expanded peripheral T cells. Low levels of normalized T-cell clonal expansion were also seen in some patients who did not respond. After ivuxolimab, expanded clones were on average more numerous among CD8+ T cells than among CD4+ T cells. At doses from 0.1 to 3.0 mg/kg, clonal expansion was seen in both CD4+ and CD8+ blood T cells between baseline and week 6.

For sequencing of the TCRbeta CDR3 region, genomic DNA was extracted from the sorted cells. TCRbeta CDR3 regions were sequenced using the immunoSEQ Assay. TCRdb stores this immuneACCESS table with in-frame sequences only. Part of the clones is absent; in the studies checked, under half of the shortfall reflects unresolved V genes, and no reason is known for the rest. The sample has some 82,000 clones on record, around 90% of them singletons. Of the sample, about 0.76% falls within the top ten clones. The trial excluded patients who had a history of autoimmune disease or who were on systemic immunosuppression. In every dose cohort, peripheral blood was drawn for TCR sequencing at baseline, cycle 4 day 1, and cycle 7 day 1. Samples were obtained from an open-label, multicenter, first-in-human phase I dose-escalation trial of ivuxolimab. Adults with locally advanced or metastatic melanoma, renal cell, hepatocellular, or head and neck squamous cell carcinoma were enrolled in the trial. Before TCR sequencing, CD4+ and CD8+ T cells were separately sorted from peripheral blood.

The junction shows trimming of 4 bases on V and 2 bases on J, and the gene matches do not reach 4 bases of it. CDR1 LNHDA and CDR2 SQIVND were looked up in the germline V gene (reference sequence). The CDR3 numbers 15 residues from cysteine through phenylalanine. The only DNA kept is the CDR3, 45 bases in frame from the first base. Comment on this clone: Its antigen has not been determined. Base qualities are not recorded, but no much larger clone differs from it by a single base.

The rearranged chain carries TRBV19 and TRBJ2-5; 10 nucleotides in the junction match TRBD1. Here the sequenced sample was CD4+ or CD8+ T cells sorted from blood, taken in a trial of the OX40 agonist ivuxolimab. The clonotype originates from an adult with an advanced solid tumor such as melanoma, head and neck, liver or kidney cancer. Here the CDR3 is given as CASSKWTGGQETQYF. In nucleotide form, the sequence is TGTGCCAGTAGTAAGTGGACAGGGGGACAAGAGACCCAGTACTTC.